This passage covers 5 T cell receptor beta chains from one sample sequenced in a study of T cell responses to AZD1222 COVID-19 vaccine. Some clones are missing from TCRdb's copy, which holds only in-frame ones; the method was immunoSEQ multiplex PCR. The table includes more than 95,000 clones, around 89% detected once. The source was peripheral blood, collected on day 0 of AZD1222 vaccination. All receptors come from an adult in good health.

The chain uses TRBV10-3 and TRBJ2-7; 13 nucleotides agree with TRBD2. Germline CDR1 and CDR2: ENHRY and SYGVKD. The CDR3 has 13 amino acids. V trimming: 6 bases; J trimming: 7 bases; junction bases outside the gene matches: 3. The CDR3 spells CAIRGLAGSEQYF. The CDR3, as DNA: TGTGCCATCAGGGGACTAGCGGGAAGTGAGCAGTACTTC.

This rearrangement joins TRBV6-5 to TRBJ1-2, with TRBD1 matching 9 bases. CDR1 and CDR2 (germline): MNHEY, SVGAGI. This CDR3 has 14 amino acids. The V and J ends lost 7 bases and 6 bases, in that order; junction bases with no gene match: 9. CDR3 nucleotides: TGTGCCAGCAACCACAGGGGGCGCAGCAATGGCTACACCTTC. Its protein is CASNHRGRSNGYTF.

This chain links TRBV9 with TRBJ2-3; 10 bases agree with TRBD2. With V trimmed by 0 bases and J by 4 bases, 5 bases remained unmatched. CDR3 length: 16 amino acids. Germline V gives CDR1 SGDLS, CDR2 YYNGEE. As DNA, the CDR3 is TGTGCCAGCAGCGTAGCCCCCCTAGCGGGAGCAGATACGCAGTATTTT. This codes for CASSVAPLAGADTQYF.

CDR3 loop: CASPGQGGFRSYNEQFF. CDR3 DNA: TGTGCCAGTCCGGGACAGGGGGGCTTTCGGTCCTACAATGAGCAGTTCTTC. The gene calls are TRBV5-8 and TRBJ2-1, with 11 bases lining up with TRBD1. This CDR3 is built from 17 residues. Germline-derived CDR1 and CDR2 are SGHTS and YDEGEE. The junction had 11 bases not matched to a gene; V was cut back by 8 bases and J by 1 base.

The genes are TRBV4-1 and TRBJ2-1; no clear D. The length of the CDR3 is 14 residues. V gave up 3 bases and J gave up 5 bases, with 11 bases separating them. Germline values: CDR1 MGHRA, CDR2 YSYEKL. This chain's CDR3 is CASSHTYNNNEQFF. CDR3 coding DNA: TGCGCCAGCAGCCATACCTACAACAACAATGAGCAGTTCTTC.